This T cell receptor (beta chain) was captured in a study of blood T cell repertoires in COVID-19. The method was immunoSEQ multiplex PCR; TCRdb's version includes in-frame clones alone and lacks a portion of them. The data show around 190,000 clones, with roughly 90% seen just once and about a tenth held by the top ten. Allocation to cohorts depended on clinical history reported by the participants. The CDR3 has 14 amino acids. CDR1 and CDR2 (germline): MDHEN, SYDVKM. The trim removed 2 bases at V and 7 bases at J, leaving 5 bases unmatched. Sequenced sample: PBMCs or T cells enriched from blood (not recorded which). The TCR originated in a man younger than 35 with acute COVID-19. This rearrangement joins TRBV28 to TRBJ1-2; 9 bases agree with TRBD1. The CDR3 region is CASSLHTGGSGYTF. The CDR3, as DNA: TGTGCCAGCAGTTTACACACAGGGGGCAGTGGCTACACCTTC.